This T cell receptor beta chain originates from a study of shared clonotypes between healthy human individuals. The wider study: CD8 memory received one plate per donor, CD8 naive two, CD4 memory three and CD4 naive three.

About this clone: The target antigen is unknown.

The CDR3 is 14 amino acids. V dropped 0 bases and J dropped 10; count of bases not matched to a gene: 7. Germline CDR1 reads SGHVS; CDR2 reads FQNEAQ. Repertoires were generated with immunoSEQ multiplex PCR, while TCRdb's copy carries only in-frame clones and drops some. The sample consists of approximately 100,000 clones, 68% of them appearing once. Healthy adults negative for HIV, lacking recent acute infections or vaccinations, served as donors. Study results and limitations: What limited the represented genetic and exposure-history diversity was the small number of donors. Generally, naive subsets (rather than memory subsets) showed larger estimated richness.

Source material: memory CD8+ T cells sorted from blood. The subset here: CD45RO+ cells pooled with CCR7-negative TemRA cells. This TCR derives from a young woman in good health. V and J are TRBV7-8 and TRBJ2-7; 9 bases are a match to TRBD1. CDR3: CASSLADRGRGQYF. CDR3 DNA sequence: TGTGCCAGCAGCTTAGCGGACAGGGGACGCGGACAGTACTTC.